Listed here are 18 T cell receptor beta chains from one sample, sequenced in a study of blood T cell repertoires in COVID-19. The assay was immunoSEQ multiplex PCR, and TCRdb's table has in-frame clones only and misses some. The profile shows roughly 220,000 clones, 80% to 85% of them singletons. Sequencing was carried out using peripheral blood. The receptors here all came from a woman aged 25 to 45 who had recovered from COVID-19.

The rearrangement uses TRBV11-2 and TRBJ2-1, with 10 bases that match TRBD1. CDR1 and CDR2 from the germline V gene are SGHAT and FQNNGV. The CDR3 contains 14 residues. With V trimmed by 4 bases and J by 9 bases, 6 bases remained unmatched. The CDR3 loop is CASSSIGQGGEQFF. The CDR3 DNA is TGTGCCAGCAGCTCTATTGGACAGGGGGGTGAGCAGTTCTTC.

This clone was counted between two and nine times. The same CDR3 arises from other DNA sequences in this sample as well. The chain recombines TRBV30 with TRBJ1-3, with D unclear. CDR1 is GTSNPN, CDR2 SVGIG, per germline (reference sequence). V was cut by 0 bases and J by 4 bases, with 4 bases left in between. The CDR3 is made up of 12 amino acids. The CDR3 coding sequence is TGTGCCTGGAGTGTACTAGGAAACACCATATATTTT. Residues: CAWSVLGNTIYF. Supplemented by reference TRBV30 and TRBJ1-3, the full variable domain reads SQTIHQWPATLVQPVGSPLSLECTVEGTSNPNLYWYRQAAGRGLQLLFYSVGIGQISSEVPQNLSASRPQDRQFILSSKKLLLSDSGFYLCAWSVLGNTIYFGEGSWLTVV.

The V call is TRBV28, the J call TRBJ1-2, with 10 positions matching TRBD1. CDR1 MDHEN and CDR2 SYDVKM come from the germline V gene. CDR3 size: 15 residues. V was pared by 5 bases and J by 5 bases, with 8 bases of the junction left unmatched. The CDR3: CASSPTGTGAYGYTF. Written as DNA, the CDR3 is TGTGCCAGCAGTCCCACCGGGACAGGGGCGTATGGCTACACCTTC.

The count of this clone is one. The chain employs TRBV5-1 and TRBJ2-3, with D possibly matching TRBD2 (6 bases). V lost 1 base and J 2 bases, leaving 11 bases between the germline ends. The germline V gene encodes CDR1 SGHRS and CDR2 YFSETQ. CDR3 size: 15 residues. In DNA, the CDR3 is TGCGCCAGCAGCTTGACGGGAGCTGCCACAGATACGCAGTATTTT. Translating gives CASSLTGAATDTQYF.

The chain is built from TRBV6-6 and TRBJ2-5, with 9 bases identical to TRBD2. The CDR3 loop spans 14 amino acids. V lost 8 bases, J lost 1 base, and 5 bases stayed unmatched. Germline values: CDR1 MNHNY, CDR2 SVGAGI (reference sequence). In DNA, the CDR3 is TGTGCCAGCCAAGATAGCGGGAGCCAAGAGACCCAGTACTTC. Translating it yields CASQDSGSQETQYF.

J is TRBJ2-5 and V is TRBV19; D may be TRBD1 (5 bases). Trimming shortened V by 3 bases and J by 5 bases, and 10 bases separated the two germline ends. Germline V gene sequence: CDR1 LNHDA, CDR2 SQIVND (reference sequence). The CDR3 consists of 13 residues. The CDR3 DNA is TGTGCCAGTAGTATTTGGGGCCCCGAGACCCAGTACTTC. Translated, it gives CASSIWGPETQYF. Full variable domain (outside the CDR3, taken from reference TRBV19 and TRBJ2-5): DGGITQSPKYLFRKEGQNVTLSCEQNLNHDAMYWYRQDPGQGLRLIYYSQIVNDFQKGDIAEGYSVSREKKESFPLTVTSAQKNPTAFYLCASSIWGPETQYFGPGTRLLVL.

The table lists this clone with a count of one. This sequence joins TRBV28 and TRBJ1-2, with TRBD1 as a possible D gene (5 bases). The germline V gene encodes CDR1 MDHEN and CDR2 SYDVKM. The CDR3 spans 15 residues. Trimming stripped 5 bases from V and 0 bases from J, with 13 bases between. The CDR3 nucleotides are TGTGCCAGCAGTACCCCGGGACTAGCTAACTATGGCTACACCTTC. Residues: CASSTPGLANYGYTF.

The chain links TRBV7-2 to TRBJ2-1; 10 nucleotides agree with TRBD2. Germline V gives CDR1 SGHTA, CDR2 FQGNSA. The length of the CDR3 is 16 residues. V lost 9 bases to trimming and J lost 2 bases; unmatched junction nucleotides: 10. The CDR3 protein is CASGASGRGTYNEQFF. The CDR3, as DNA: TGTGCCAGTGGAGCTAGCGGGAGAGGGACCTACAATGAGCAGTTCTTC.

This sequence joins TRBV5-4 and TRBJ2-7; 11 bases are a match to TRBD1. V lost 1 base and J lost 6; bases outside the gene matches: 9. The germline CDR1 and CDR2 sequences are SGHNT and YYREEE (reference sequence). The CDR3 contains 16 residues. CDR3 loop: CASSLLLMGQGVEQYF. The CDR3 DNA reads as TGTGCCAGCAGCTTGTTGTTGATGGGACAGGGGGTCGAGCAGTACTTC.

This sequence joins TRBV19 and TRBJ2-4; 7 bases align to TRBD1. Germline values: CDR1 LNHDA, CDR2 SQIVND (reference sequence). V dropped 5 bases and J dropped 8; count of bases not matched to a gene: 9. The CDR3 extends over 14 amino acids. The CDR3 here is CASSPRQGVDIQYF. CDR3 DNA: TGTGCCAGTAGTCCCAGACAGGGAGTGGACATTCAGTACTTC.

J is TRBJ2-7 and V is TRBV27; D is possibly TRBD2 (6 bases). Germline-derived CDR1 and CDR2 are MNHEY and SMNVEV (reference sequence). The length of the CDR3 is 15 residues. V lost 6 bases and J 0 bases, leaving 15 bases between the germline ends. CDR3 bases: TGTGCCAGCAGGGGGGGTAGGAGGGGCTCCTACGAGCAGTACTTC. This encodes CASRGGRRGSYEQYF.

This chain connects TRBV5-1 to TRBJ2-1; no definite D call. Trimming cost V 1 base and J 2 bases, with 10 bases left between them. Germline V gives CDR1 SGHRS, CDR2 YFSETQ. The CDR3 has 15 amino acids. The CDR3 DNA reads TGCGCCAGCAGCTTGATTTGGCGGACCTACAATGAGCAGTTCTTC. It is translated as CASSLIWRTYNEQFF.

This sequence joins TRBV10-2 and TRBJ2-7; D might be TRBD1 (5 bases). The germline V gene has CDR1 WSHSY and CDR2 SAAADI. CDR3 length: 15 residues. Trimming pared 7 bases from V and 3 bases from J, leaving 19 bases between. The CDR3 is CASIQGVFAGYEQYF. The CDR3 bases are TGCGCCAGCATCCAAGGGGTTTTCGCCGGCTACGAGCAGTACTTC.

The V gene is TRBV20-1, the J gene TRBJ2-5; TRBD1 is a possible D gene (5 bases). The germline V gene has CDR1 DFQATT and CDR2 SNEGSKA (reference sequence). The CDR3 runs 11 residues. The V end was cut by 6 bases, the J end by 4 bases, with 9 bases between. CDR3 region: CSADSRETQYF. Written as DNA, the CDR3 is TGCAGTGCCGACAGTCGAGAGACCCAGTACTTC.

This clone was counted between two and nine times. In DNA form, the CDR3 reads TGTGCCAGCAAGGCAGGTTCCTCCAACAATGAAAAACTGTTTTTT. Amino acids: CASKAGSSNNEKLFF. The V call is TRBV28, the J call TRBJ1-4; no definite D call. Germline V lookup: CDR1 MDHEN, CDR2 SYDVKM. Trimming removed 7 bases at V and 5 bases at J, with 17 bases between. The CDR3 runs 15 residues.

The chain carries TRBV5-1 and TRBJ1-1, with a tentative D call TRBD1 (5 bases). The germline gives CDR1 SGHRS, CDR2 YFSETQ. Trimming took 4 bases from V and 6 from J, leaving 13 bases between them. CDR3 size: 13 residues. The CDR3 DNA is TGCGCCAGCAGCCAGACAGTTAGGGCTGAAGCTTTCTTT. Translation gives CASSQTVRAEAFF.

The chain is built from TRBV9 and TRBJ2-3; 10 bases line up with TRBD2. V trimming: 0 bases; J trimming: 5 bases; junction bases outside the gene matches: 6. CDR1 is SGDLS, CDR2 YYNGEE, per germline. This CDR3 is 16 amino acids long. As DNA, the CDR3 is TGTGCCAGCAGCGTAGAAGCGGGAGGGCCGGTAGATACGCAGTATTTT. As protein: CASSVEAGGPVDTQYF. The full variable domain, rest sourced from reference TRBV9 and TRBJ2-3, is DSGVTQTPKHLITATGQRVTLRCSPRSGDLSVYWYQQSLDQGLQFLIQYYNGEERAKGNILERFSAQQFPDLHSELNLSSLELGDSALYFCASSVEAGGPVDTQYFGPGTRLTVL.

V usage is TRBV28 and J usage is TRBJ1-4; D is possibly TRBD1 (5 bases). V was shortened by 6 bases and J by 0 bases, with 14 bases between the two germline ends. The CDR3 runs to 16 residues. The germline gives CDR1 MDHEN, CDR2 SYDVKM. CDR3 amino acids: CASRSGGATTNEKLFF. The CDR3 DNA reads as TGTGCCAGCAGGAGCGGGGGTGCGACAACTAATGAAAAACTGTTTTTT.